Below, 17 T cell receptor beta chains from the same sample are listed, as sequenced in a study of T cell repertoires in cytomegalovirus infection. Their antigens are not known. TCRdb redid the calling of the reads with MiXCR, one entry per CDR3 protein. The sample holds roughly 110,000 distinct CDR3 sequences, roughly 9.1% seen once. The sequencing input was PBMCs, sequenced either directly or after in vitro stimulation (not recorded which). The receptors originated from a human donor in good health (CMV status not recorded). Some clones in this sample may be carry-over from other donors' samples.

This clonotype was seen many times. The chain uses TRBV7-2 and TRBJ2-7, with TRBD2 as a possible D gene (6 bases). Germline V lookup: CDR1 SGHTA, CDR2 FQGNSA. The CDR3 length is 15 residues. V shed 1 base and J shed 2 bases, with 12 bases lying between them. The CDR3 DNA is TGTGCCAGCAGCTTAGTTTGGGACTCAACCTACGAGCAGTACTTC. It yields the protein CASSLVWDSTYEQYF.

This clonotype has at least ten counts. CDR3 amino acids: CASSLWIGSGANVLTF. CDR3 nucleotides: TGTGCCAGCAGCCTCTGGATTGGCTCTGGGGCCAACGTCCTGACTTTC. The chain employs TRBV7-2 and TRBJ2-6; D is ambiguous. Between the trimmed V and J ends, which lost 5 bases and 0 bases, there was a span of 11 bases. Per germline, CDR1 SGHTA and CDR2 FQGNSA. The CDR3 runs 16 residues.

The rearrangement joins TRBV7-2 to TRBJ2-5; D is unresolved. The V end lost 2 bases, the J end lost 3 bases, and 7 bases lay between the germline ends. The CDR3 length is 13 residues. Germline CDR1 reads SGHTA; CDR2 reads FQGNSA. This chain's CDR3 is CASSLFNEETQYF. CDR3 nucleotides: TGTGCCAGCAGCTTATTTAACGAAGAGACCCAGTACTTC.

This clonotype turned up a few times. The CDR3 DNA sequence: TGTGCCAGCAGCCGGGGGGGGAACACCGGGGAGCTGTTTTTT. This gives the protein CASSRGGNTGELFF. The chain uses TRBV3-1 and TRBJ2-2; 7 positions agree with TRBD2. The CDR3 runs 14 residues. V lost 4 bases, J lost 1 base, and 0 bases stayed unmatched. Germline CDR1 LGHDT, CDR2 YNNKEL (reference sequence).

The chain recombines TRBV24-1 with TRBJ2-1; 7 bases map to TRBD2. Germline V CDR1 and CDR2: KGHDR, SFDVKD. V shed 2 bases, J shed 10 bases, and the junction held 10 bases outside the gene matches. The CDR3 contains 15 residues. CDR3 loop: CATSDWTGGRAEQFF. In DNA, the CDR3 is TGTGCCACCAGTGATTGGACTGGCGGGAGAGCGGAGCAGTTCTTC.

A word on this clonotype: At one end, the junction sequence differs from germline, possibly due to a read error. The V and J genes are TRBV7-9 and TRBJ1-2; weak D call: TRBD1 (6 bases). Germline-derived CDR1 and CDR2 are SEHNR and FQNEAQ (reference sequence). This CDR3 region has 16 residues. The CDR3 DNA reads TGTGCCAGCAGCATAATGGCGGGGGCGCCCCGCTATGGCTACCCCTTC. Its translation: CASSIMAGAPRYGYPF.

This clonotype was detected a few times. This rearrangement joins TRBV19 to TRBJ1-6; no reliable D call. The V gene's germline CDR1 is LNHDA and CDR2 SQIVND (reference sequence). V dropped 7 bases and J dropped 7 bases, with 14 bases sitting between them. The CDR3 loop spans 14 amino acids. In nucleotides, the CDR3 is TGTGCCAGTAATCTCAGGACTGAGAATTCACCCCTCCACTTT. Translation: CASNLRTENSPLHF.

V is TRBV6-2 or TRBV6-3 and J is TRBJ2-7, with D possibly matching TRBD2 (6 bases). The CDR3 extends over 11 amino acids. V dropped 7 bases and J dropped 6 bases, with 10 bases sitting between them. Germline assignment: CDR1 MNHEY and CDR2 SVGEGT. CDR3 loop: CASMVRGEQYF. Here the CDR3 DNA reads TGTGCCAGCATGGTGCGGGGCGAGCAGTACTTC.

The table lists this clonotype with many counts. The CDR3 coding sequence is TGTGCCAGCAGCTTTTTGGCGAGCTCCTACAATGAGCAGTTCTTC. Translating gives CASSFLASSYNEQFF. The gene calls are TRBV7-6 and TRBJ2-1; no firm D call. From germline, CDR1 is SGHVS and CDR2 FNYEAQ. Trimming pared 3 bases from V and 0 bases from J, leaving 9 bases between. This CDR3 region has 15 residues.

The chain couples TRBV5-5 to TRBJ2-6, with a tentative D call TRBD1 (6 bases). The length of the CDR3 is 17 residues. V was pared by 2 bases and J by 0 bases, with 12 bases between. The germline gives CDR1 SGHKS, CDR2 YYEKEE (reference sequence). CDR3 bases: TGTGCCAGCAGCTTAGCCAGGGGCTCCTCTGGGGCCAACGTCCTGACTTTC. Encoded protein: CASSLARGSSGANVLTF.

In this sample, this clonotype turned up many times. The chain combines TRBV4-1 with TRBJ2-5; maybe TRBD2 (5 bases). The length of the CDR3 is 15 residues. Per germline, CDR1 MGHRA and CDR2 YSYEKL. Trimming took 4 bases from V and 1 from J, leaving 13 bases between them. CDR3 residues: CASSPGGGGQETQYF. CDR3 sequence (DNA): TGCGCCAGCAGCCCCGGCGGCGGAGGCCAAGAGACCCAGTACTTC.

This clonotype was counted many times. The chain combines TRBV7-2 with TRBJ1-1; D is undetermined. This CDR3 has 15 amino acids. Trimming took 1 base from V and 0 from J, leaving 9 bases between them. The germline V gene has CDR1 SGHTA and CDR2 FQGNSA. In nucleotides, the CDR3 is TGTGCCAGCAGCTTAGTCCCAGTAATGAACACTGAAGCTTTCTTT. Its translation: CASSLVPVMNTEAFF. Full variable domain (rest looked up from reference TRBV7-2 and TRBJ1-1): GAGVSQSPSNKVTEKGKDVELRCDPISGHTALYWYRQSLGQGLEFLIYFQGNSAPDKSGLPSDRFSAERTGGSVSTLTIQRTQQEDSAVYLCASSLVPVMNTEAFFGQGTRLTVV.

This clonotype was observed at least ten times. Written as DNA, the CDR3 is TGTGCCAGCAGGGCGACTACAAGGGAGCAGTTCTTC. This sequence encodes CASRATTREQFF. The V and J genes are TRBV12-3 or TRBV12-4 and TRBJ2-1; D is perhaps TRBD2 (5 bases). V lost 6 bases and J lost 10, with 13 bases in between. CDR3 length: 12 residues.

This clonotype was counted only a few times. The CDR3 region has the DNA TGTGCCAGCAGTTACCACCTAGCGGGAGAAGAGACCCAGTACTTC. This codes for CASSYHLAGEETQYF. The chain combines TRBV6-5 with TRBJ2-5; 10 bases map to TRBD2. In germline, CDR1 is MNHEY, CDR2 SVGAGI. The CDR3 contains 15 residues. The V and J ends lost 2 bases and 3 bases, in that order; junction bases with no gene match: 3.

This clonotype was picked up many times. The chain joins TRBV12-3 or TRBV12-4 to TRBJ2-7, with D perhaps matching TRBD1 (6 bases). V was pared by 6 bases and J by 6 bases, with 18 bases between. This CDR3 region has 14 residues. CDR3 DNA sequence: TGTGCCAGCAGAGGGTTAGGGGGAATATCCGAGCAGTACTTC. Residues: CASRGLGGISEQYF.

This clonotype has a count of ten or more. The chain links TRBV7-2 to TRBJ2-5; TRBD1 is a possible D gene (5 bases). V gave up 2 bases and J gave up 5 bases, with 15 bases separating them. CDR1 and CDR2 (germline): SGHTA, FQGNSA. The CDR3 is made up of 15 amino acids. CDR3 DNA: TGTGCCAGCAGCTTATGGGCAGGGAATAAGGAGACCCAGTACTTC. As protein: CASSLWAGNKETQYF.

This clonotype was seen at least ten times. This chain uses TRBV27 with TRBJ2-7; no clear D. The ends were cut back, 1 base at V and 0 bases at J, with 4 bases in the middle. The CDR3 runs to 13 residues. CDR1 and CDR2 from the germline V gene are MNHEY and SMNVEV (reference sequence). CDR3: CASSLLPSYEQYF. In DNA form, the CDR3 reads TGTGCCAGCAGTTTATTACCCTCCTACGAGCAGTACTTC.